Shown below are 27 T cell receptor beta chains from a single sample sequenced in a study of Ad26.COV2.S vaccination and SARS-CoV-2 variants. As to treatment: about 20 received Ad26.COV2.S at low or high dose, single or two shots; a few received placebo; per-sample allocation not given. Collection of samples fell on day 63 after the first vaccine or placebo injection. Here immunoSEQ multiplex PCR was the method, and the copy in TCRdb shows in-frame clones only, minus some. The repertoire holds about 400,000 clones, under 90% seen once, with about 7.1% in the top ten. The sample was peripheral blood, taken in a trial of Ad26.COV2.S vaccine versus placebo. The receptors shown here come from a person aged 18-65 years who received the Ad26.COV2.S COVID-19 vaccine or a placebo.

CDR3: CARRREGPGNTIYF. Here the CDR3 DNA reads TGTGCCAGGCGAAGGGAGGGGCCGGGAAACACCATATATTTT. J is TRBJ1-3 and V is TRBV21-1. TRBV21-1 is designated a pseudogene. The CDR3 loop spans 14 amino acids.

The chain combines TRBV4-3 with TRBJ1-2, with a possible D match to TRBD1 (5 bases). In germline, CDR1 is LGHNA, CDR2 YSLEER. The CDR3 runs 12 residues. Trimming stripped 4 bases from V and 5 bases from J, with 8 bases between. CDR3 sequence (DNA): TGCGCCAGCAGCCGGCAGGGTTATGGCTACACCTTC. Protein sequence: CASSRQGYGYTF.

This clone has a single count. V and J are TRBV19 and TRBJ2-7; D assignment may be TRBD1 or TRBD2 (6 bases each). Germline V lookup: CDR1 LNHDA, CDR2 SQIVND (reference sequence). V lost 6 bases, J lost 3 bases, and 15 bases lay in between. This CDR3 has 14 residues. CDR3 protein: CASSPGVGGYEQYF. The DNA of the CDR3 is TGTGCCAGTAGCCCAGGGGTGGGGGGCTACGAGCAGTACTTC.

The chain combines TRBV9 with TRBJ1-3, with D tentatively TRBD1 (6 bases). Trimming pared 5 bases from V and 4 bases from J, leaving 13 bases between. CDR1 SGDLS and CDR2 YYNGEE come from the germline V gene. CDR3 length: 14 residues. The CDR3 nucleotides are TGTGCCAGCAGTTCCCAGGGGTCCGGAAACACCATATATTTT. Translation: CASSSQGSGNTIYF.

The gene calls are TRBV3-1 (or the pseudogene TRBV3-2) and TRBJ1-1, with no clear D. Trimming took off 2 bases at V and 4 bases at J, with 14 bases between the two ends. Germline V gene lookup returns CDR1 LGHDT and CDR2 YNNKEL (reference sequence). The CDR3 covers 15 residues. DNA for the CDR3: TGTGCCAGCAGCCAACTCCGGGCCTTGGGCACTGAAGCTTTCTTT. Translating gives CASSQLRALGTEAFF.

This sequence joins TRBV5-4 and TRBJ2-3; tentative D call: TRBD2 (6 bases). This CDR3 is built from 14 residues. Germline V gene data show CDR1 as SGHNT and CDR2 as YYREEE (reference sequence). The V and J ends lost 0 bases and 4 bases respectively, with 9 bases between them. The CDR3 DNA follows: TGTGCCAGCAGCTTGGAACTAGCATCAGATACGCAGTATTTT. Protein sequence: CASSLELASDTQYF.

About this clone: The sample carries other DNA sequences with the same CDR3. The chain recombines TRBV7-9 with TRBJ1-6, with TRBD1 matching 8 bases. CDR3 length: 14 residues. Trimming removed 4 bases from V and 7 bases from J; junction bases left unmatched: 3. Looked up from germline, CDR1 is SEHNR and CDR2 is FQNEAQ (reference sequence). The CDR3 nucleotides read TGTGCCAGCAGCTCTGGACAGGGAAATTCACCCCTCCACTTT. As protein: CASSSGQGNSPLHF.

This clone was seen just once. The rearrangement joins TRBV5-6 to TRBJ1-1, with TRBD1 matching 7 bases. The CDR3 totals 13 residues. The germline V gene encodes CDR1 SGHDT and CDR2 YYEEEE. V dropped 6 bases and J dropped 4; count of bases not matched to a gene: 6. CDR3 sequence reads: CASTRRGSTEAFF. The DNA for the CDR3 is TGTGCCAGCACTCGCAGGGGGAGCACTGAAGCTTTCTTT.

This clone has just a few counts. The chain recombines TRBV4-3 with TRBJ2-7, with unresolved D. Germline V lookup: CDR1 LGHNA, CDR2 YSLEER. The length of the CDR3 is 13 residues. V shed 1 base and J shed 4 bases, with 8 bases lying between them. CDR3 amino acids: CASSQGAGYEQYF. The CDR3 DNA reads TGCGCCAGCAGCCAAGGGGCCGGATACGAGCAGTACTTC.

J is TRBJ2-2 and V is TRBV30; 10 bases match TRBD2. The CDR3 is 16 amino acids. Germline V gives CDR1 GTSNPN, CDR2 SVGIG (reference sequence). Trimming took 2 bases from V and 6 from J; bases not matched to a gene: 9. CDR3 sequence (DNA): TGTGCCTGGAGTCATCGAGCGGGAGGGTCGGCCGGGGAGCTGTTTTTT. Its translation is CAWSHRAGGSAGELFF.

The V gene is TRBV3-1 (or the pseudogene TRBV3-2), the J gene TRBJ2-3; D is perhaps TRBD1 or TRBD2 (5 bases each). CDR3 length: 18 residues. CDR1 is LGHDT, CDR2 YNNKEL, per germline (reference sequence). V dropped 1 base and J dropped 3 bases, with 20 bases sitting between them. The CDR3 nucleotides are TGTGCCAGCAGCCAAGGGGGCCTTCCGGGGTCGCCAACAGATACGCAGTATTTT. Protein product: CASSQGGLPGSPTDTQYF.

The table lists this clone with a count of one. CDR3 in DNA: TGTGCCAGCAGTGAAATGGGGGGTGGCACCATATATTTT. Translated, it gives CASSEMGGGTIYF. This sequence joins TRBV2 and TRBJ1-3, with D maybe TRBD1 (5 bases). Deletions cut 2 bases from V and 9 bases from J, with 11 bases between. The germline V gene encodes CDR1 SNHLY and CDR2 FYNNEI. This CDR3 spans 13 amino acids. The full variable domain, with the rest looked up from reference TRBV2 and TRBJ1-3, is EPEVTQTPSHQVTQMGQEVILRCVPISNHLYFYWYRQILGQKVEFLVSFYNNEISEKSEIFDDQFSVERPDGSNFTLKIRSTKLEDSAMYFCASSEMGGGTIYFGEGSWLTVV.

The gene calls are TRBV10-3 and TRBJ2-7; TRBD1 might be the D (6 bases). Germline CDR1 and CDR2: ENHRY and SYGVKD. The CDR3 covers 13 residues. V lost 11 bases, J lost 6 bases, and 20 bases lay in between. CDR3 coding DNA: TGTGCCTCTAACAGGGATGGGGGCCTCGAGCAGTACTTC. Translating it yields CASNRDGGLEQYF.

The V call is TRBV9, the J call TRBJ1-3; possibly TRBD1 for D (6 bases). In germline, CDR1 is SGDLS, CDR2 YYNGEE. The CDR3 runs to 17 residues. V was cut by 1 base and J by 4 bases, with 18 bases left in between. CDR3 nucleotides: TGTGCCAGCAGCGTAACCCTTCTGGGGGCGCCCGGAAACACCATATATTTT. Translating it yields CASSVTLLGAPGNTIYF.

The V call is TRBV5-1, the J call TRBJ2-2, with 9 bases matching TRBD1. This CDR3 has 15 residues. Germline CDR1 and CDR2: SGHRS and YFSETQ. V dropped 4 bases and J dropped 0; count of bases not matched to a gene: 1. The CDR3 here is CASSRTGANTGELFF. CDR3 bases: TGCGCCAGCAGCAGGACAGGGGCGAACACCGGGGAGCTGTTTTTT.

This rearrangement joins TRBV7-2 to TRBJ1-5; D may be TRBD1 (5 bases). V shed 5 bases and J shed 7 bases, with 18 bases lying between them. CDR3 size: 15 residues. CDR1 is SGHTA and CDR2 is FQGNSA in the germline V gene. The CDR3 loop reads CASSLRDGGWQPQHF. For the CDR3, the DNA is TGTGCCAGCAGCCTCCGGGACGGAGGCTGGCAGCCCCAGCATTTT.

The chain links TRBV11-3 to TRBJ2-2; D tentatively fits TRBD1 or TRBD2 (5 bases each). The ends were cut back, 0 bases at V and 4 bases at J, with 15 bases in the middle. Germline-derived CDR1 and CDR2 are SGHNT and YENEEA. The CDR3 is 17 amino acids. The CDR3 is CASSLDLWGAGTGELFF. The CDR3 DNA reads as TGTGCCAGCAGCTTAGATCTGTGGGGCGCGGGCACCGGGGAGCTGTTTTTT.

This clone was found a few times. V usage is TRBV10-2 and J usage is TRBJ2-5, with D unresolved. The CDR3 contains 9 residues. Trimming took 8 bases from V and 7 from J, leaving 5 bases between them. Germline V gene sequence: CDR1 WSHSY, CDR2 SAAADI. CDR3 bases: TGCGCCAGCGGGGTGACCCAGTACTTC. It encodes CASGVTQYF.

This chain links TRBV19 with TRBJ1-2, with a tentative D call TRBD1 (6 bases). Trimming pared 7 bases from V and 8 bases from J, leaving 23 bases between. This CDR3 region has 15 residues. Germline V lookup: CDR1 LNHDA, CDR2 SQIVND (reference sequence). CDR3 DNA sequence: TGTGCCAGTAAATCCCCAGGGGAGGGTTTCCGCGGCTACACCTTC. It is translated as CASKSPGEGFRGYTF.

The chain has TRBV6-1 and TRBJ1-1; D remains unclear. Germline values: CDR1 MNHNS, CDR2 SASEGT. V shed 2 bases and J shed 0 bases, with 7 bases lying between them. This CDR3 is 14 amino acids long. The CDR3 bases are TGTGCCAGCAGTGAAAAGAGGATGAACACTGAAGCTTTCTTT. Protein: CASSEKRMNTEAFF.

The chain is built from TRBV27 and TRBJ2-7, with 8 nucleotides matching TRBD2. This CDR3 has 13 amino acids. Trimming at V came to 5 bases and at J to 3 bases, leaving 3 bases not matched to a gene. Germline CDR1 MNHEY, CDR2 SMNVEV (reference sequence). The CDR3 sequence: CASSPGGNYEQYF. In DNA, the CDR3 is TGTGCCAGCAGTCCGGGGGGGAACTACGAGCAGTACTTC.

The CDR3 DNA is TGTGCCAGCAGCACCAGCGGGGGAGAGGGGGAGCTGTTTTTT. This gives the protein CASSTSGGEGELFF. The gene calls are TRBV7-9 and TRBJ2-2; TRBD2 aligns across 8 bases. Germline lookup yields CDR1 SEHNR and CDR2 FQNEAQ (reference sequence). J gave up 8 bases and V 5 bases, and 7 bases lay outside the gene matches. The CDR3 is 14 amino acids. Looking up the rest from reference TRBV7-9 and TRBJ2-2 gives the full variable domain: DTGVSQNPRHKITKRGQNVTFRCDPISEHNRLYWYRQTLGQGPEFLTYFQNEAQLEKSRLLSDRFSAERPKGSFSTLEIQRTEQGDSAMYLCASSTSGGEGELFFGEGSRLTVL.

V is TRBV4-2 and J is TRBJ1-2, with 10 bases lining up with TRBD1. CDR1 is LGHNA, CDR2 YNFKEQ, per germline. With 1 base clipped from V and 3 bases from J, the junction kept 5 bases outside the gene matches. The CDR3 is 16 residues long. The chain's CDR3 is CASSQVGTGVDYGYTF. The CDR3 DNA is TGTGCCAGCAGCCAAGTGGGGACAGGGGTGGACTATGGCTACACCTTC.

This clone came up a few times. CDR3 coding DNA: TGCGCCAGCAGCCGACAACCAGGGGAATCCTATAATTCACCCCTCCACTTT. Translating gives CASSRQPGESYNSPLHF. The chain uses TRBV5-1 and TRBJ1-6; D is possibly TRBD1 (6 bases). The CDR3 is made up of 17 amino acids. CDR1 is SGHRS and CDR2 is YFSETQ in the germline V gene. V was pared by 4 bases and J by 1 base, with 15 bases between.

CDR3 loop: CASTLGGSLSYEQYF. The CDR3 nucleotides read TGTGCCAGCACCCTTGGCGGCAGCCTCTCCTACGAGCAGTACTTC. V is TRBV28 and J is TRBJ2-7; no definite D call. Germline V gene data show CDR1 as MDHEN and CDR2 as SYDVKM. The CDR3 contains 15 residues. V lost 7 bases and J lost 0, with 16 bases in between.

This clone was seen only once. The J gene is TRBJ1-2, the V gene TRBV27; 10 positions agree with TRBD1. The CDR3 contains 15 residues. Germline CDR1 reads MNHEY; CDR2 reads SMNVEV (reference sequence). Unmatched junction bases numbered 0, after V lost 2 bases and J lost 0 bases. CDR3 nucleotides: TGTGCCAGCAGTTTAGGACAGGGGGCTAACTATGGCTACACCTTC. Translating it yields CASSLGQGANYGYTF.

This chain links TRBV11-3 with TRBJ1-1; D perhaps matches TRBD1 (6 bases). Trimming pared 4 bases from V and 8 bases from J, leaving 17 bases between. CDR3 length: 14 residues. Germline CDR1 reads SGHNT; CDR2 reads YENEEA. Written as DNA, the CDR3 is TGTGCCAGCAGCTCTAGGGGGGGGACGCCCGAAGCTTTCTTT. Protein: CASSSRGGTPEAFF.